Here is one T cell receptor beta chain with its context. Its antigen remains unidentified. Per-base quality was not reported, and no clone a single base away is much larger than it. Trimming costs V 5 bases and J 2 bases, and their ends lie 16 bases apart. From its cysteine to its phenylalanine, the CDR3 spans 15 amino acids. Just the 45-base CDR3 DNA is kept, in frame starting at base 1. From the germline V gene, CDR1 is KGHSH and CDR2 is LQKENI. The record originates from a study of control samples from healthy donors and cancer patients (TCRdb year 2020). The library was produced with the immunoSEQ multiplex PCR assay. TCRdb provides this immuneACCESS table in a form limited to in-frame rearrangements. Some clones are lacking; in checked studies, under half of them reflect an unresolved V gene, and why the rest are absent is not known. The sample table lists 150,000 or so clones, 93% of them with a count of one. Jointly, the top ten make up around 2.2% of the sample.

Recombination linked TRBV18 to TRBJ2-7, and the D gene may be TRBD1, 6 bases matching. The receptor was derived from a man aged 45 to 65 in good health. The material sequenced was blood. The nucleotide sequence reads TGTGCCAGCTCATTACAGGGATTCACACCCTACGAGCAGTACTTC. Its amino acids are CASSLQGFTPYEQYF.